This T cell receptor beta chain derives from a study of graft-versus-host responses after intestinal transplantation. Whole-study findings and limits: Recipient marrow harbored GvH clones, some of which surfaced first in ileum or blood.

The assay was immunoSEQ multiplex PCR, and TCRdb's table has in-frame clones only and misses some. The profile covers 7,500 to 10,000 clones, with about four fifths appearing a single time and 24% taken by the ten largest. The J segment lost 3 bases and the V segment lost 5 bases, leaving 5 bases of the junction unmatched. The CDR3 extends over 14 amino acids. The germline V gene encodes CDR1 SGHKS and CDR2 YYEKEE (reference sequence). Regarding this clone: Its target is not known.

Tissue from the graft was processed to free its intraepithelial and lamina propria lymphocytes. This clonotype was obtained from a human patient who received an intestinal transplant, so some T cells may come from the graft donor. Source: ileum tissue, taken 527 days after intestinal transplant. The rearrangement joins TRBV5-5 to TRBJ2-1, with 7 bases identical to TRBD1. The CDR3 loop is CASSPGQLYNEQFF. The CDR3 DNA sequence: TGTGCCAGCAGTCCGGGACAGCTCTACAATGAGCAGTTCTTC.